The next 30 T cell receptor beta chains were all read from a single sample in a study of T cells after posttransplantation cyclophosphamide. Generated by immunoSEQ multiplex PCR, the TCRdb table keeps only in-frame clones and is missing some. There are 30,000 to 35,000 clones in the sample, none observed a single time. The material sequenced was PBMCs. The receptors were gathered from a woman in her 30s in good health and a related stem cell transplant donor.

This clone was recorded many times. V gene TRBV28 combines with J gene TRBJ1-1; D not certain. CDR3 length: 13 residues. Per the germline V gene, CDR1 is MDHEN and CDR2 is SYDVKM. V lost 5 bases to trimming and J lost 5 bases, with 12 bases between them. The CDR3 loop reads CASSPNRGTEAFF. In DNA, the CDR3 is TGTGCCAGCAGTCCAAACAGAGGGACTGAAGCTTTCTTT.

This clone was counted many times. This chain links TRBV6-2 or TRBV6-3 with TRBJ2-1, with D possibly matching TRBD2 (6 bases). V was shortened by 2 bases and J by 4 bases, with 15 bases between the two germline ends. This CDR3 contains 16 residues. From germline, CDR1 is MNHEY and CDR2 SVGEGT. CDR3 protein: CASSYRGKLGYNEQFF. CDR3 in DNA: TGTGCCAGCAGTTACCGGGGGAAACTAGGGTACAATGAGCAGTTCTTC.

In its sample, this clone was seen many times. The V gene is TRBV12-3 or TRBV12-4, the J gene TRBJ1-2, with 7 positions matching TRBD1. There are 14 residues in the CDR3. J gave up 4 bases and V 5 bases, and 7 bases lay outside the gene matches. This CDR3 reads CASSRDRAPYGYTF. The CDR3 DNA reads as TGTGCCAGCAGTCGTGACAGGGCCCCCTATGGCTACACCTTC.

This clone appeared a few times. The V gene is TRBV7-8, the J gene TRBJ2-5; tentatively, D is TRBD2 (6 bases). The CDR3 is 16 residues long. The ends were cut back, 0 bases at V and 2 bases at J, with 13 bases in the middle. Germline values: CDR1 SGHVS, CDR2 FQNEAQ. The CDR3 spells CASSLAELASQETQYF. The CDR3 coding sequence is TGTGCCAGCAGCTTAGCCGAGCTAGCGAGTCAAGAGACCCAGTACTTC.

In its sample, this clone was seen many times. CDR3 region: CAISESSVSQHF. The CDR3 DNA follows: TGTGCCATCAGTGAGTCGTCTGTGTCCCAGCATTTT. This chain links TRBV10-3 with TRBJ1-5; D is ambiguous. The CDR3 extends over 12 amino acids. V lost 0 bases and J lost 11, with 8 bases in between. CDR1 ENHRY and CDR2 SYGVKD come from the germline V gene.

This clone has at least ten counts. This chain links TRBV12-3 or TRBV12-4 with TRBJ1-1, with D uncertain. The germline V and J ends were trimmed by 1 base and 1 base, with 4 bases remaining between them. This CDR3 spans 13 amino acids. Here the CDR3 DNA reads TGTGCCAGCAGTTTAGAAGGGAACACTGAAGCTTTCTTT. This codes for CASSLEGNTEAFF.

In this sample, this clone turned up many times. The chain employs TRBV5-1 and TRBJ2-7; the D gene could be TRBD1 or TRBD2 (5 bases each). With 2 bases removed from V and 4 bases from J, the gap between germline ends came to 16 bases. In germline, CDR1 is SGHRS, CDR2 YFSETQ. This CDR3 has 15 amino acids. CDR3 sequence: CASSFEGLFDYEQYF. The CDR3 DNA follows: TGCGCCAGCAGCTTCGAGGGGCTATTTGATTACGAGCAGTACTTC.

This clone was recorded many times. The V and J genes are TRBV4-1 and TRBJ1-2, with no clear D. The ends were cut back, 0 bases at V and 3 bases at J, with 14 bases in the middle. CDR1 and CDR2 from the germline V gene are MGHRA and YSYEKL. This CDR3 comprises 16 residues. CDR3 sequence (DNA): TGCGCCAGCAGCCAAGATCTTGGCAGGCCCTACTATGGCTACACCTTC. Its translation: CASSQDLGRPYYGYTF.

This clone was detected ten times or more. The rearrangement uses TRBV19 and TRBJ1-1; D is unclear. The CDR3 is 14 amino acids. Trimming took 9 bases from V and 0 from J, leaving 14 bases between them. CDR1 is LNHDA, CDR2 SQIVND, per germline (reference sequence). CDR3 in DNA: TGTGCCAGCAGCCACAGAGAATTGAACACTGAAGCTTTCTTT. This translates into CASSHRELNTEAFF.

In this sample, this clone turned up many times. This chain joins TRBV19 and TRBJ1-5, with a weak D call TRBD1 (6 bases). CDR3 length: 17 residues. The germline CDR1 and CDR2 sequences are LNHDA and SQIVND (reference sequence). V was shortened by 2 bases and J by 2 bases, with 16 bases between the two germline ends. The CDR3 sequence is CASSIHWGGAGNQPQHF. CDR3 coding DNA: TGTGCCAGTAGTATACATTGGGGGGGGGCTGGCAATCAGCCCCAGCATTTT.

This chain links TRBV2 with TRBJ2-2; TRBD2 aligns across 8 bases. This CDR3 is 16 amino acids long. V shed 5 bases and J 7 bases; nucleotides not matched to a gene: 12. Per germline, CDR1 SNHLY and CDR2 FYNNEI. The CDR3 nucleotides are TGTGCCAGCAGTTATACCCCGGGACTAGTAGGCGGGGAGCTGTTTTTT. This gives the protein CASSYTPGLVGGELFF.

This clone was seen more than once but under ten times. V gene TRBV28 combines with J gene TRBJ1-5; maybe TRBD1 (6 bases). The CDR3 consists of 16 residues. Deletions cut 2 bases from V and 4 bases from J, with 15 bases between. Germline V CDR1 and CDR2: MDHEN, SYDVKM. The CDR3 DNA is TGTGCCAGCAGTTTAAGGGGCAGGGGAAATAATCAGCCCCAGCATTTT. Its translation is CASSLRGRGNNQPQHF. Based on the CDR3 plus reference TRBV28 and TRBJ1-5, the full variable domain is DVKVTQSSRYLVKRTGEKVFLECVQDMDHENMFWYRQDPGLGLRLIYFSYDVKMKEKGDIPEGYSVSREKKERFSLILESASTNQTSMYLCASSLRGRGNNQPQHFGDGTRLSIL.

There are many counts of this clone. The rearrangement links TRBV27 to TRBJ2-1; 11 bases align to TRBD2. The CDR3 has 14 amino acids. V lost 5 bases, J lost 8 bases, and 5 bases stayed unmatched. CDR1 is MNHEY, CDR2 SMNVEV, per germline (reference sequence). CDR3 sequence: CASSGSGGADEQFF. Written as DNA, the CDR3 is TGTGCCAGCAGTGGTAGCGGGGGGGCCGATGAGCAGTTCTTC.

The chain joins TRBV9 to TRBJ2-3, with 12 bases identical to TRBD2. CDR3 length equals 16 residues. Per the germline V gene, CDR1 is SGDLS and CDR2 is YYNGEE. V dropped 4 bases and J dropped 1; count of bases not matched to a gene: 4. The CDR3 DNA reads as TGTGCCAGCAGCCCACCTAGCGGGGGGGGCACAGATACGCAGTATTTT. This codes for CASSPPSGGGTDTQYF.

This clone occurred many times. In nucleotides, the CDR3 is TGTGCCATCAGCAAGGGACAGGGTGAGACCCAGTACTTC. Encoded protein: CAISKGQGETQYF. The gene calls are TRBV10-3 and TRBJ2-5; 9 nucleotides match TRBD1. Germline assignment: CDR1 ENHRY and CDR2 SYGVKD. V lost 6 bases, J lost 5 bases, and 4 bases stayed unmatched. This CDR3 is 13 amino acids long.

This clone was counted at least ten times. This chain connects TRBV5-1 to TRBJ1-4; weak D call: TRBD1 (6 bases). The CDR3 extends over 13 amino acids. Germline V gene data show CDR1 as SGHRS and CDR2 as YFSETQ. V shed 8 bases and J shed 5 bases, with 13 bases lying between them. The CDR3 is CASRTVRNEKLFF. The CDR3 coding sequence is TGCGCCAGTCGGACAGTTCGGAATGAAAAACTGTTTTTT. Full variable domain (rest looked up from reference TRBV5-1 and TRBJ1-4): KAGVTQTPRYLIKTRGQQVTLSCSPISGHRSVSWYQQTPGQGLQFLFEYFSETQRNKGNFPGRFSGRQFSNSRSEMNVSTLELGDSALYLCASRTVRNEKLFFGSGTQLSVL.

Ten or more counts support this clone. The CDR3 DNA reads as TGTGCCAGCAGCTTAGGGACTGCCTACGAGCAGTACTTC. Its protein is CASSLGTAYEQYF. V gene TRBV11-2 combines with J gene TRBJ2-7; maybe TRBD2 (5 bases). This CDR3 is 13 amino acids long. Trimming took off 1 base at V and 2 bases at J, with 6 bases between the two ends. CDR1 is SGHAT, CDR2 FQNNGV, per germline.

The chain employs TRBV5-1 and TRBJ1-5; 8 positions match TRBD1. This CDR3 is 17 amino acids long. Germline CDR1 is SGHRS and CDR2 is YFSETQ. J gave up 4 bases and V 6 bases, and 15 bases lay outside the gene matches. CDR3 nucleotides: TGCGCCAGCATCCCAATACCGGACAGGGAAGGAAATCAGCCCCAGCATTTT. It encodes CASIPIPDREGNQPQHF.

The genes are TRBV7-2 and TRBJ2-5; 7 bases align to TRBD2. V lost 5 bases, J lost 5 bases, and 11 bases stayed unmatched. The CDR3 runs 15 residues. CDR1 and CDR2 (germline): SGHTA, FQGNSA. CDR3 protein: CASSPGASGRETQYF. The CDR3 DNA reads TGTGCCAGCAGCCCCGGCGCTAGCGGACGGGAGACCCAGTACTTC.

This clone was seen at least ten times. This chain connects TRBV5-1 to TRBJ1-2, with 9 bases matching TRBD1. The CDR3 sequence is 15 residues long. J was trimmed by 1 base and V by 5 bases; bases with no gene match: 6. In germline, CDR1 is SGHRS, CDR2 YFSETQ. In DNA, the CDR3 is TGCGCCAGCAGTACCGGGACAGGGTTTAACTATGGCTACACCTTC. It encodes CASSTGTGFNYGYTF.

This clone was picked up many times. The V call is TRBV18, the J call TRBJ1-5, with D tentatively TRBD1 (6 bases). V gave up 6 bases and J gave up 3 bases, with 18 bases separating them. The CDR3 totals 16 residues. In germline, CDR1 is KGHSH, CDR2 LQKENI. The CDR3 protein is CASSPRDQGPNQPQHF. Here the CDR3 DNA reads TGTGCCAGCTCCCCCCGGGATCAGGGGCCCAATCAGCCCCAGCATTTT.

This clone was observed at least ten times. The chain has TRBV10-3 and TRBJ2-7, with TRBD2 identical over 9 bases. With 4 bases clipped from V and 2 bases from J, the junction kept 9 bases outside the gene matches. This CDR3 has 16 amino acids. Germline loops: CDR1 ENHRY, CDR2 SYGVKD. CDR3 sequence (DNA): TGTGCCATCAGTGGGATCGGCGCGGGGGGGGCCTACGAGCAGTACTTC. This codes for CAISGIGAGGAYEQYF.

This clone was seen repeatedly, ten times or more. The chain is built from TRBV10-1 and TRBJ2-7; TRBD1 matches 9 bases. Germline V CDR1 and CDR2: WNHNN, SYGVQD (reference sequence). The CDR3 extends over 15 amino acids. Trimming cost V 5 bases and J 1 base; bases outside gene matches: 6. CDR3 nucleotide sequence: TGCGCCAGCAGTCGGTCCGGGACAGGGTCCTACGAGCAGTACTTC. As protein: CASSRSGTGSYEQYF.

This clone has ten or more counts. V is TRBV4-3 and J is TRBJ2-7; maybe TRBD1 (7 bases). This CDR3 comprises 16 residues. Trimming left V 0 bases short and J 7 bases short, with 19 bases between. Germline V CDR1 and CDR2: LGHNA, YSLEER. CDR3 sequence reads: CASSQDTRGATGEQYF. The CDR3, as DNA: TGCGCCAGCAGCCAAGATACCAGGGGGGCTACGGGGGAGCAGTACTTC.

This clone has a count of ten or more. Here the CDR3 reads CASSQVQAGYGYTF. CDR3 sequence (DNA): TGTGCCAGCAGCCAAGTTCAGGCTGGGTATGGCTACACCTTC. This chain uses TRBV14 with TRBJ1-2; no definite D call. The CDR3 is 14 amino acids. V was trimmed by 1 base and J by 5 bases, leaving 11 bases between them. Germline V CDR1 and CDR2: SGHDN, FVKESK. The full variable domain, in which reference TRBV14 and TRBJ1-2 provide the parts outside the CDR3, is EAGVTQFPSHSVIEKGQTVTLRCDPISGHDNLYWYRRVMGKEIKFLLHFVKESKQDESGMPNNRFLAERTGGTYSTLKVQPAELEDSGVYFCASSQVQAGYGYTFGSGTRLTVV.

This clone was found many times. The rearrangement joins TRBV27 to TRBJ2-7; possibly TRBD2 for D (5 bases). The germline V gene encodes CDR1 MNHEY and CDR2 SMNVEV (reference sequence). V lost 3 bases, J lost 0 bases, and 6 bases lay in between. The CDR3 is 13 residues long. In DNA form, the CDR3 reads TGTGCCAGCAGTTTCCGGGGCTCCTACGAGCAGTACTTC. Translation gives CASSFRGSYEQYF.

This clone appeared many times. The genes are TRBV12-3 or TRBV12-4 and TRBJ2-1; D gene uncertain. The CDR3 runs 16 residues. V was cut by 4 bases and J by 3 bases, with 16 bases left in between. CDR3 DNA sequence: TGTGCCAGCAGTTCCCCCCAAGGTCCCATCTACAATGAGCAGTTCTTC. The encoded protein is CASSSPQGPIYNEQFF.

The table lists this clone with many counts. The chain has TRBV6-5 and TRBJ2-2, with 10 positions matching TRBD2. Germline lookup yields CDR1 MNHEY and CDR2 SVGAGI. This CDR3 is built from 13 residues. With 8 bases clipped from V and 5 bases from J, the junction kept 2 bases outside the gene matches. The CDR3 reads CASLAGGTGELFF. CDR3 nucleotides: TGTGCCAGCTTAGCGGGGGGAACCGGGGAGCTGTTTTTT.

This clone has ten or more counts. The DNA of the CDR3 is TGTGCCAGCAGCTTAGATGGCGGGGGGTACAGCTCCTACAATGAGCAGTTCTTC. It specifies CASSLDGGGYSSYNEQFF. V gene TRBV7-2 combines with J gene TRBJ2-1; TRBD2 matches 8 bases. V trimming: 1 base; J trimming: 0 bases; junction bases outside the gene matches: 8. This CDR3 spans 18 amino acids. Germline V lookup: CDR1 SGHTA, CDR2 FQGNSA.

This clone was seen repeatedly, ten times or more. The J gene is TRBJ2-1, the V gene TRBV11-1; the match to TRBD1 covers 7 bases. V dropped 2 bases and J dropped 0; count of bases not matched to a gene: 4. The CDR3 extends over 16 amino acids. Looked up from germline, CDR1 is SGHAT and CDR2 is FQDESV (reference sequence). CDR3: CASSLLTGSSYNEQFF. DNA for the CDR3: TGTGCCAGCAGCTTACTGACAGGGAGCTCCTACAATGAGCAGTTCTTC.